The 29 T cell receptor beta chains below all came from one sample that was sequenced in a study of cytomegalovirus exposure and HLA in healthy donors. Clones were sequenced by immunoSEQ multiplex PCR, and TCRdb holds only the in-frame ones, with some missing. The sample contains fewer than 150,000 clones, approximately 91% of which appear only once. The source material was PBMCs. The receptors stem from a man aged 18 to 30 in good health and CMV-seropositive.

The CDR3 DNA is TGTGCCAGCTCACCCGAGGCCAGGGTAGGACCCCAGCATTTT. Amino acid sequence: CASSPEARVGPQHF. J is TRBJ1-5 and V is TRBV18; maybe TRBD1 (5 bases). In germline, CDR1 is KGHSH, CDR2 LQKENI. The V gene lost 3 bases and the J gene lost 10 bases, with 16 bases spanning the gap. This CDR3 has 14 amino acids.

This clone was detected a few times. The rearrangement links TRBV25-1 to TRBJ1-6, with no clear D. Trimming removed 5 bases from V and 7 bases from J, with 9 bases in between. CDR1 and CDR2 from the germline V gene are MGHDK and SYGVNS. This CDR3 has 13 residues. CDR3 residues: CASSFRSNSPLHF. The CDR3 region has the DNA TGTGCCAGCAGTTTCAGGTCAAATTCACCCCTCCACTTT.

J is TRBJ1-3 and V is TRBV9; 8 nucleotides match TRBD1. The CDR3 is 18 residues long. CDR1 SGDLS and CDR2 YYNGEE come from the germline V gene. The V segment lost 2 bases and the J segment 1 base; nucleotides outside the gene matches: 11. The chain's CDR3 is CASSVLPLTGVSGNTIYF. The CDR3 DNA is TGTGCCAGCAGCGTCCTCCCCCTGACAGGGGTGTCTGGAAACACCATATATTTT.

This clone was seen more than once but under ten times. The chain uses TRBV6-5 and TRBJ2-6, with 7 bases lining up with TRBD1. Germline V gene lookup returns CDR1 MNHEY and CDR2 SVGAGI. V shed 8 bases and J 3 bases; nucleotides not matched to a gene: 4. This CDR3 has 14 amino acids. CDR3 in amino acids: CASHRGRGANVLTF. The CDR3 DNA follows: TGTGCCAGCCACAGGGGCCGTGGGGCCAACGTCCTGACTTTC.

This chain uses TRBV4-3 with TRBJ2-5; possible D gene TRBD1, 5 bases. The CDR3 contains 15 residues. The V gene's germline CDR1 is LGHNA and CDR2 YSLEER. V was pared by 4 bases and J by 4 bases, with 16 bases between. The DNA of the CDR3 is TGCGCCAGCAGCCCCGGAGACAGAGCTCGAGAGACCCAGTACTTC. This gives the protein CASSPGDRARETQYF.

The chain combines TRBV7-9 with TRBJ1-2, with D perhaps matching TRBD1 (5 bases). CDR1 is SEHNR and CDR2 is FQNEAQ in the germline V gene (reference sequence). Trimming removed 4 bases at V and 6 bases at J, with 18 bases between. CDR3 length: 15 amino acids. The CDR3 here is CASSSGGTDVDGYTF. The DNA of the CDR3 is TGTGCCAGCAGCTCCGGAGGGACGGATGTCGATGGCTACACCTTC.

The chain couples TRBV28 to TRBJ1-2, with a weak D call TRBD1 (5 bases). V gave up 5 bases and J gave up 8 bases, with 24 bases separating them. This CDR3 is built from 16 residues. Germline CDR1 and CDR2: MDHEN and SYDVKM. In nucleotides, the CDR3 is TGTGCCAGCAGTAAAAATACCAGGGTACTCGTTACAGGCTACACCTTC. This gives the protein CASSKNTRVLVTGYTF.

This clone was found once. J is TRBJ1-6 and V is TRBV27; no clear D. V was shortened by 4 bases and J by 6 bases, with 10 bases between the two germline ends. The CDR3 runs to 14 residues. Germline V gene lookup returns CDR1 MNHEY and CDR2 SMNVEV (reference sequence). The CDR3 loop reads CASSSTVANSPLHF. DNA for the CDR3: TGTGCCAGCAGTTCGACGGTAGCTAATTCACCCCTCCACTTT.

The genes are TRBV6-1 and TRBJ1-2, with 9 positions matching TRBD1. CDR3 length equals 13 residues. Looked up from germline, CDR1 is MNHNS and CDR2 is SASEGT. V was pared by 4 bases and J by 6 bases, with 3 bases of the junction left unmatched. The CDR3 loop reads CASSVDRGDGYTF. Here the CDR3 DNA reads TGTGCCAGCAGTGTCGACAGGGGGGATGGCTACACCTTC.

The rearrangement uses TRBV18 and TRBJ2-5; a possible D gene is TRBD1 (6 bases). The germline V gene has CDR1 KGHSH and CDR2 LQKENI. This CDR3 has 12 residues. The V end lost 8 bases, the J end lost 5 bases, and 12 bases lay between the germline ends. In DNA form, the CDR3 reads TGTGCCAGCGAAACCAGGGGCGAGACCCAGTACTTC. Amino acid sequence: CASETRGETQYF.

This clone was seen just once. CDR3 DNA: TGTGCCAGCAGCTTAGTTTCTCCGGGTGTGACCGGGGAGCTGTTTTTT. Amino acids: CASSLVSPGVTGELFF. The chain combines TRBV11-2 with TRBJ2-2; no definite D call. In germline, CDR1 is SGHAT, CDR2 FQNNGV. The CDR3 has 16 amino acids. V was trimmed by 1 base and J by 5 bases, leaving 14 bases between them. The variable domain in full, completed from reference TRBV11-2 and TRBJ2-2, reads EAGVAQSPRYKIIEKRQSVAFWCNPISGHATLYWYQQILGQGPKLLIQFQNNGVVDDSQLPKDRFSAERLKGVDSTLKIQPAKLEDSAVYLCASSLVSPGVTGELFFGEGSRLTVL.

This chain connects TRBV6-1 to TRBJ2-1; TRBD1 matches at 7 bases. In germline, CDR1 is MNHNS, CDR2 SASEGT. V shed 3 bases and J 7 bases; nucleotides not matched to a gene: 3. The CDR3 runs 13 residues. This chain's CDR3 is CASSEGTVNEQFF. CDR3 sequence (DNA): TGTGCCAGCAGTGAGGGGACAGTAAATGAGCAGTTCTTC.

The V gene is TRBV5-1, the J gene TRBJ1-1; 8 bases are shared with TRBD1. The J segment lost 6 bases and the V segment lost 0 bases, leaving 7 bases of the junction unmatched. The CDR3 spans 15 residues. Germline lookup yields CDR1 SGHRS and CDR2 YFSETQ. CDR3 DNA: TGCGCCAGCAGCTTGGGACAGGGGACATGGTCTGAAGCTTTCTTT. Its protein product is CASSLGQGTWSEAFF.

The sample holds one count of this clone. The gene calls are TRBV27 and TRBJ1-5, with TRBD1 matching over 7 bases. Germline V gene lookup returns CDR1 MNHEY and CDR2 SMNVEV (reference sequence). CDR3 length equals 15 residues. The ends lost 6 bases at V and 9 bases at J; junction bases unmatched: 14. CDR3 nucleotide sequence: TGTGCCAGCAGCCCCGCAGGAGGGCAGGGGGGGCCCCAGCATTTT. Translated: CASSPAGGQGGPQHF.

The gene calls are TRBV5-4 and TRBJ1-3; D remains unclear. Germline CDR1 reads SGHNT; CDR2 reads YYREEE (reference sequence). CDR3 length: 16 residues. The V end was cut by 1 base, the J end by 0 bases, with 11 bases between. DNA of the CDR3: TGTGCCAGCAGCTTGTCGGGGAGGGTCTCTGGAAACACCATATATTTT. Amino acid sequence: CASSLSGRVSGNTIYF.

The V call is TRBV4-3, the J call TRBJ2-1; 8 bases align to TRBD2. CDR3 size: 17 residues. Germline V gives CDR1 LGHNA, CDR2 YSLEER. V lost 1 base to trimming and J lost 7 bases; unmatched junction nucleotides: 12. The CDR3 coding sequence is TGCGCCAGCAGCCAAGCTAGCGGGCCGCATCCGGGGAATGAGCAGTTCTTC. It is translated as CASSQASGPHPGNEQFF.

The rearrangement links TRBV4-3 to TRBJ1-2; D is unresolved. V was pared by 0 bases and J by 8 bases, with 16 bases between. The CDR3 contains 15 residues. Germline V CDR1 and CDR2: LGHNA, YSLEER. CDR3 coding DNA: TGCGCCAGCAGCCAAGAATTGGGGAGATCTAAAGGCTACACCTTC. This gives the protein CASSQELGRSKGYTF.

The chain uses TRBV19 and TRBJ1-5; D unclear. V lost 4 bases and J 2 bases, leaving 12 bases between the germline ends. CDR1 and CDR2 (germline): LNHDA, SQIVND (reference sequence). The CDR3 totals 15 residues. The CDR3 bases are TGTGCCAGTAGTACCTCCCGGGTAGGCAATCAGCCCCAGCATTTT. Translating gives CASSTSRVGNQPQHF.

The V gene is TRBV5-4, the J gene TRBJ1-1; TRBD1 is a possible D gene (6 bases). The germline V and J ends were trimmed by 2 bases and 0 bases, with 8 bases remaining between them. The CDR3 loop spans 14 amino acids. Germline V gives CDR1 SGHNT, CDR2 YYREEE (reference sequence). The CDR3 DNA reads as TGTGCCAGCAGCTTCGGACAGATGAACACTGAAGCTTTCTTT. As protein: CASSFGQMNTEAFF.

The J gene is TRBJ2-7, the V gene TRBV7-2; a weak D match, TRBD2 (6 bases). This CDR3 has 13 amino acids. CDR1 is SGHTA, CDR2 FQGNSA, per germline. V was cut by 1 base and J by 6 bases, with 10 bases left in between. This chain's CDR3 is CASSLVEGGEQYF. CDR3 sequence (DNA): TGTGCCAGCAGCTTAGTCGAGGGAGGCGAGCAGTACTTC. Filled out from reference TRBV7-2 and TRBJ2-7, the complete variable domain reads GAGVSQSPSNKVTEKGKDVELRCDPISGHTALYWYRQSLGQGLEFLIYFQGNSAPDKSGLPSDRFSAERTGGSVSTLTIQRTQQEDSAVYLCASSLVEGGEQYFGPGTRLTVT.

The chain couples TRBV15 to TRBJ2-3, with D possibly matching TRBD1 (5 bases). The CDR3 has 15 amino acids. V shed 0 bases and J shed 7 bases, with 14 bases lying between them. CDR1 and CDR2 from the germline V gene are LNHNV and YYDKDF (reference sequence). In DNA, the CDR3 is TGTGCCACCAGCAGAGATCCGACAGAAGGACATACGCAGTATTTT. Its translation: CATSRDPTEGHTQYF.

The chain links TRBV4-3 to TRBJ1-6, with 9 bases identical to TRBD1. Germline CDR1 is LGHNA and CDR2 is YSLEER. Trimming removed 4 bases from V and 5 bases from J; junction bases left unmatched: 3. The CDR3 is 15 residues long. The CDR3 loop is CASSRRTGDNSPLHF. The CDR3 region has the DNA TGCGCCAGCAGCCGCCGGACAGGGGATAATTCACCCCTCCACTTT.

The chain uses TRBV15 and TRBJ2-5; TRBD1 aligns across 7 bases. After removal of 5 bases from V and 13 bases from J, the junction contained 13 bases not matched to a gene. The length of the CDR3 is 13 residues. CDR1 and CDR2 from the germline V gene are LNHNV and YYDKDF (reference sequence). In DNA form, the CDR3 reads TGTGCCACCAGCCCATCGGGACAGCCGTCTGGGTACTTC. Translation gives CATSPSGQPSGYF.

The gene calls are TRBV5-1 and TRBJ1-2; 12 bases agree with TRBD1. Per germline, CDR1 SGHRS and CDR2 YFSETQ. This CDR3 contains 15 residues. The junction had 9 bases not matched to a gene; V was cut back by 5 bases and J by 7 bases. CDR3: CASRPGQGANPGYTF. Written as DNA, the CDR3 is TGCGCCAGCAGACCGGGACAGGGGGCTAATCCTGGCTACACCTTC.

In nucleotides, the CDR3 is TGTGCCAGCAGTCGAGGGGGTCCCTACGAGCAGTACTTC. Amino acid sequence: CASSRGGPYEQYF. This chain links TRBV14 with TRBJ2-7, with D perhaps TRBD1 (6 bases). CDR3 length equals 13 residues. Per the germline V gene, CDR1 is SGHDN and CDR2 is FVKESK. The ends were cut back, 6 bases at V and 2 bases at J, with 11 bases in the middle.

This chain uses TRBV7-9 with TRBJ2-7, with 8 bases fitting TRBD2. V lost 1 base and J lost 6; bases outside the gene matches: 2. The CDR3 covers 13 residues. Per the germline V gene, CDR1 is SEHNR and CDR2 is FQNEAQ (reference sequence). This chain's CDR3 is CASSLERESEQYF. The CDR3 DNA sequence: TGTGCCAGCAGCTTAGAGCGGGAGAGCGAGCAGTACTTC.

This clone was seen just once. The chain employs TRBV27 and TRBJ1-2; D unclear. The CDR3 contains 14 residues. V shed 5 bases and J shed 4 bases, with 14 bases lying between them. Germline CDR1 MNHEY, CDR2 SMNVEV (reference sequence). The CDR3 region is CASSPTWEFYGYTF. CDR3 DNA: TGTGCCAGCAGTCCCACCTGGGAGTTCTATGGCTACACCTTC.

The chain couples TRBV7-8 to TRBJ1-2, with D hard to call. CDR1 is SGHVS, CDR2 FQNEAQ, per germline. Trimming stripped 5 bases from V and 4 bases from J, with 23 bases between. The CDR3 is 17 residues long. The CDR3 bases are TGTGCCAGCAGCGCAATAAGAGGCTCAGAATATGGCTATGGCTACACCTTC. Translated: CASSAIRGSEYGYGYTF.

Written as DNA, the CDR3 is TGCGCCAGCAGGGGGATTCGGGGGGGAGTGCAGTACTTC. Protein product: CASRGIRGGVQYF. This chain connects TRBV10-2 to TRBJ2-7; 8 bases are shared with TRBD2. CDR1 and CDR2 from the germline V gene are WSHSY and SAAADI. CDR3 length: 13 amino acids. Trimming cost V 6 bases and J 9 bases; bases outside gene matches: 10.